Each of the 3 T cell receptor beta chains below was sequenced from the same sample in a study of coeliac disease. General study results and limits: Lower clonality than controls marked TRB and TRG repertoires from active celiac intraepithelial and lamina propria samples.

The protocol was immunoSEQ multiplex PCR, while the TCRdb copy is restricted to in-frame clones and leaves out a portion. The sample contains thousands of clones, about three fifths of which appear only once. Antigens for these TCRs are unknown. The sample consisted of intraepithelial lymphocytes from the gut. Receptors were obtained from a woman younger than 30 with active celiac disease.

For the CDR3, the DNA is TGTGCCAGTAGTATCATAACATACGCCCTGGTAAACTATGGCTACACCTTC. Residues: CASSIITYALVNYGYTF. The chain carries TRBV19 and TRBJ1-2; no definite D call. The CDR3 has 17 residues. The ends were cut back, 3 bases at V and 2 bases at J, with 19 bases in the middle. Germline V gives CDR1 LNHDA, CDR2 SQIVND (reference sequence).

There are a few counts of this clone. This CDR3 reads CASRGPGGSGYTF. The CDR3 nucleotides are TGTGCCAGTAGGGGCCCGGGGGGATCTGGCTACACCTTC. The chain uses TRBV19 and TRBJ1-2; tentatively, D is TRBD1 (5 bases). V lost 6 bases, J lost 7 bases, and 15 bases lay in between. The CDR3 runs to 13 residues. The germline gives CDR1 LNHDA, CDR2 SQIVND (reference sequence).

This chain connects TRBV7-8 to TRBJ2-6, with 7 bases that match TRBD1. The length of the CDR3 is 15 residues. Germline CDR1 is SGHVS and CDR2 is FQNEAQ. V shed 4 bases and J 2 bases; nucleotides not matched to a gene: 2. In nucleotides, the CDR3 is TGTGCCAGCAGCTCACAGGGGACTGGGGCCAACGTCCTGACTTTC. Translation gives CASSSQGTGANVLTF.